A single sample is the source of the 18 T cell receptor beta chains below, sequenced in a study of shared clonotypes between healthy human individuals. TCRdb's copy holds only in-frame clones and misses some; the assay was immunoSEQ multiplex PCR. Of about 2.3 million clones in the sample, 85% to 95% were seen once. Sequencing was performed on naive CD4+ T cells from PBMCs. Regarding subset: CD45RA+ positively selected. These receptors were obtained from a man aged 18 to 30 in good health. Some clones in this sample may be carry-over from other donors' samples.

The chain is built from TRBV28 and TRBJ2-7; tentative D call: TRBD1 (5 bases). V lost 7 bases and J lost 0, with 16 bases in between. The CDR3 is 15 amino acids. The V gene's germline CDR1 is MDHEN and CDR2 SYDVKM. The CDR3 sequence: CASTSGSASSYEQYF. The CDR3 DNA reads as TGTGCCAGCACCTCAGGGTCGGCCTCCTCCTACGAGCAGTACTTC.

The V call is TRBV9, the J call TRBJ2-3; TRBD2 agrees at 9 bases. Unmatched junction bases numbered 6, after V lost 0 bases and J lost 1 base. CDR3 size: 17 residues. Germline loops: CDR1 SGDLS, CDR2 YYNGEE. CDR3 DNA sequence: TGTGCCAGCAGCGTAGCTACCGGCGGGAGGGGCACAGATACGCAGTATTTT. Translated: CASSVATGGRGTDTQYF.

Turning to this clone: Other nucleotide sequences from this sample produce the same CDR3. The chain joins TRBV19 to TRBJ1-1; no clear D gene. The germline V gene encodes CDR1 LNHDA and CDR2 SQIVND (reference sequence). The V end was cut by 6 bases, the J end by 5 bases, with 10 bases between. The CDR3 runs to 12 residues. The CDR3 sequence: CASSPRTTEAFF. DNA for the CDR3: TGTGCCAGTAGCCCCAGAACGACTGAAGCTTTCTTT.

The chain couples TRBV28 to TRBJ1-2; weak D call: TRBD1 (5 bases). The V and J ends lost 4 bases and 0 bases respectively, with 12 bases between them. CDR3 length equals 15 residues. CDR1 and CDR2 from the germline V gene are MDHEN and SYDVKM. The CDR3 spells CASSSSGGPNYGYTF. CDR3 DNA sequence: TGTGCCAGCAGTTCATCTGGGGGTCCTAACTATGGCTACACCTTC.

The V call is TRBV20-1, the J call TRBJ2-7; D not resolved. The CDR3 runs to 11 residues. V lost 5 bases and J 4 bases, leaving 9 bases between the germline ends. The germline CDR1 and CDR2 sequences are DFQATT and SNEGSKA (reference sequence). The CDR3 nucleotides read TGCAGTGCTGCCCCCCTGTACGAGCAGTACTTC. Translation gives CSAAPLYEQYF.

The genes are TRBV6-1 and TRBJ2-2; 7 bases align to TRBD1. V lost 6 bases, J lost 2 bases, and 6 bases stayed unmatched. CDR1 is MNHNS and CDR2 is SASEGT in the germline V gene. The CDR3 loop spans 15 amino acids. CDR3 sequence reads: CASRVGTVNTGELFF. CDR3 sequence (DNA): TGTGCCAGCAGAGTCGGGACAGTTAACACCGGGGAGCTGTTTTTT.

The chain carries TRBV18 and TRBJ2-4; D may be TRBD1 or TRBD2 (5 bases each). Germline V gene sequence: CDR1 KGHSH, CDR2 LQKENI. V was cut by 3 bases and J by 6 bases, with 15 bases left in between. The CDR3 consists of 15 residues. This chain's CDR3 is CASSPGGGGGNIQYF. The CDR3 nucleotides read TGTGCCAGCTCACCCGGCGGTGGGGGTGGAAACATTCAGTACTTC. The full variable domain, its missing parts supplied by reference TRBV18 and TRBJ2-4, is NAGVMQNPRHLVRRRGQEARLRCSPMKGHSHVYWYRQLPEEGLKFMVYLQKENIIDESGMPKERFSAEFPKEGPSILRIQQVVRGDSAAYFCASSPGGGGGNIQYFGAGTRLSVL.

This rearrangement joins TRBV21-1 to TRBJ1-5; the tabulated D call, TRBD1, remains unverified against the DNA. TRBV21-1 is assigned pseudogene status. CDR3 length: 14 amino acids. CDR3 region: CASSDNYLPQPQHF. DNA for the CDR3: TGTGCCAGCAGTGACAATTATCTCCCTCAGCCCCAGCATTTT.

As to this clone: Other DNA sequences from this sample encode an identical CDR3 as well. The chain recombines TRBV15 with TRBJ1-1, with a possible D match to TRBD1 (6 bases). V lost 0 bases to trimming and J lost 1 base, with 9 bases between them. CDR3 length: 15 residues. Per germline, CDR1 LNHNV and CDR2 YYDKDF (reference sequence). This CDR3 reads CATSRDPRGNTEAFF. The CDR3 nucleotides are TGTGCCACCAGCAGAGATCCCAGGGGGAACACTGAAGCTTTCTTT.

The rearrangement joins TRBV18 to TRBJ1-5; tentative D call: TRBD1 (5 bases). Germline loops: CDR1 KGHSH, CDR2 LQKENI. The CDR3 is made up of 16 amino acids. Trimming shortened V by 3 bases and J by 5 bases, and 17 bases separated the two germline ends. CDR3 nucleotides: TGTGCCAGCTCACCTCTCCCGCAGGGCCCGGATCAGCCCCAGCATTTT. Translation: CASSPLPQGPDQPQHF.

This clone is a singleton in its sample. V gene TRBV5-6 combines with J gene TRBJ2-1, with 7 bases lining up with TRBD2. Germline CDR1 and CDR2: SGHDT and YYEEEE. Unmatched junction bases numbered 6, after V lost 3 bases and J lost 0 bases. This CDR3 has 16 residues. CDR3 sequence reads: CASSSNLAGSYNEQFF. The CDR3 nucleotides are TGTGCCAGCAGCTCTAACTTAGCGGGCTCCTACAATGAGCAGTTCTTC.

V usage is TRBV27 and J usage is TRBJ1-1, with unresolved D. Trimming took 6 bases from V and 1 from J, leaving 9 bases between them. This CDR3 comprises 13 residues. Looked up from germline, CDR1 is MNHEY and CDR2 is SMNVEV (reference sequence). CDR3 region: CASRIGGNTEAFF. Here the CDR3 DNA reads TGTGCCAGCAGGATCGGTGGGAACACTGAAGCTTTCTTT.

V and J are TRBV12-5 and TRBJ1-5; TRBD1 aligns across 9 bases. The CDR3 contains 17 residues. The trim removed 0 bases at V and 7 bases at J, leaving 10 bases unmatched. Germline CDR1 and CDR2: LGHNT and FRNRAP. The CDR3 nucleotides are TGTGCTAGTGGTTTGGTACAGGACAGGGGTCTGGGGCAGCCCCAGCATTTT. Amino acids: CASGLVQDRGLGQPQHF.

The CDR3 DNA is TGTGCCAGCAGCAGGACACTAAACACCGGGGAGCTGTTTTTT. As protein: CASSRTLNTGELFF. V gene TRBV6-1 combines with J gene TRBJ2-2, with D possibly being TRBD1 (5 bases). This CDR3 spans 14 amino acids. Germline-derived CDR1 and CDR2 are MNHNS and SASEGT. Trimming removed 6 bases from V and 2 bases from J, with 10 bases in between.

A word on this clone: The sample has other DNA sequences that encode this CDR3 too. The chain uses TRBV18 and TRBJ1-1; 7 bases map to TRBD1. Germline CDR1 and CDR2: KGHSH and LQKENI. V lost 6 bases, J lost 3 bases, and 4 bases stayed unmatched. This CDR3 comprises 13 residues. This chain's CDR3 is CASSPGTDTEAFF. The CDR3 nucleotides read TGTGCCAGCTCCCCAGGGACAGACACTGAAGCTTTCTTT.

V and J are TRBV28 and TRBJ2-3, with TRBD1 matching over 7 bases. The CDR3 length is 16 residues. Germline loops: CDR1 MDHEN, CDR2 SYDVKM. V dropped 6 bases and J dropped 0; count of bases not matched to a gene: 9. CDR3 sequence: CASSSRQGISTDTQYF. The CDR3 DNA follows: TGTGCCAGCAGCTCTAGACAGGGTATCAGCACAGATACGCAGTATTTT. Full variable domain (missing parts from reference TRBV28 and TRBJ2-3): DVKVTQSSRYLVKRTGEKVFLECVQDMDHENMFWYRQDPGLGLRLIYFSYDVKMKEKGDIPEGYSVSREKKERFSLILESASTNQTSMYLCASSSRQGISTDTQYFGPGTRLTVL.

The chain joins TRBV6-5 to TRBJ2-5; perhaps TRBD2 as D (6 bases). Germline values: CDR1 MNHEY, CDR2 SVGAGI. This CDR3 region has 14 residues. V gave up 5 bases and J gave up 2 bases, with 12 bases separating them. CDR3 protein: CASSLGGIQETQYF. The CDR3 DNA follows: TGTGCCAGCAGTCTCGGGGGTATACAAGAGACCCAGTACTTC.

The chain employs TRBV19 and TRBJ2-7; 9 positions match TRBD2. V shed 6 bases, J shed 0 bases, and the junction held 6 bases outside the gene matches. The CDR3 runs 15 residues. Germline V gene data show CDR1 as LNHDA and CDR2 as SQIVND (reference sequence). CDR3 nucleotide sequence: TGTGCCAGTAGCGGAGATAGCGGGAGCTCCTACGAGCAGTACTTC. Encoded protein: CASSGDSGSSYEQYF. Using reference TRBV19 and TRBJ2-7 for the parts outside the CDR3, the full variable domain is DGGITQSPKYLFRKEGQNVTLSCEQNLNHDAMYWYRQDPGQGLRLIYYSQIVNDFQKGDIAEGYSVSREKKESFPLTVTSAQKNPTAFYLCASSGDSGSSYEQYFGPGTRLTVT.